This TCR beta chain was sequenced during a study of OX40 agonist ivuxolimab in advanced cancers. The CDR3 has 14 residues. Germline V CDR1 and CDR2: KGHSH, LQKENI. V lost 1 base, J lost 9 bases, and 12 bases lay in between. This clone was seen more than once but under ten times. Excluded were patients having autoimmune disease history or systemic immunosuppression. TCRdb's copy holds only in-frame clones and misses some; the assay was immunoSEQ multiplex PCR. The table includes around 82,000 clones, around nine tenths detected once. The sequenced sample was CD4+ or CD8+ T cells sorted from blood, obtained in a trial of the OX40 agonist ivuxolimab. The receptor was derived from an adult with an advanced solid tumor such as melanoma, head and neck, liver or kidney cancer. The V call is TRBV18, the J call TRBJ2-2; weak D call: TRBD1 (6 bases). CDR3 in amino acids: CASSPRTAARELFF. In nucleotides, the CDR3 is TGTGCCAGCTCACCACGGACAGCTGCCCGGGAGCTGTTTTTT.